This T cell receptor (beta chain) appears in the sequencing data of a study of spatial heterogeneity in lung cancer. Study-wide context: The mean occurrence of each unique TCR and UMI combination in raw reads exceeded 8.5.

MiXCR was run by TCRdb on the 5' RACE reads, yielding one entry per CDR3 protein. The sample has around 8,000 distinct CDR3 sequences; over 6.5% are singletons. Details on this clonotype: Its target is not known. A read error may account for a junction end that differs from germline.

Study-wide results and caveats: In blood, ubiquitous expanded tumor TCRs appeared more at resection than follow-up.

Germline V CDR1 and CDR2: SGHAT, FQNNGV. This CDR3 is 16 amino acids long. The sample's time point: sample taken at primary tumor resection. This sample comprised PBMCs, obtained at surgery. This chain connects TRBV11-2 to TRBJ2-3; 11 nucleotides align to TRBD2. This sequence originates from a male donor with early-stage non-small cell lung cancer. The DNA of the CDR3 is TGTACCAGCAGCTTTAGCGGGAGGGCCGGCACAGATACGCAGTATTTT. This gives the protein CTSSFSGRAGTDTQYF.